The table lists the clone carrying this T cell receptor beta chain with a few counts. The antigen is not known. Treg sorting used a CD4+CD25+CD127-/low gate. TCRdb itself ran the 5' RACE reads through MiXCR, one entry per CDR3 protein. The sample yields around 55,000 distinct CDR3 sequences, 20% to 25% seen once. Study results and limitations: The larger cohort examined one V-J beta rearrangement, not whole repertoires.

Germline V gene data show CDR1 as LNHDA and CDR2 as SQIVND (reference sequence). Trimming removed 1 base at V and 7 bases at J, with 7 bases between. The CDR3 is 12 amino acids. Sequencing was performed on tumor-infiltrating Tregs sorted from the breast tumor. This clonotype originated in a female donor with breast cancer. The chain employs TRBV19 and TRBJ1-2; D remains ambiguous. The CDR3 loop reads CASSIGWSGYTF. The CDR3 DNA sequence: TGTGCCAGTAGTATAGGGTGGAGTGGCTACACCTTC.